This passage covers 22 T cell receptor beta chains from one sample sequenced in a study of blood T cell repertoires in COVID-19. Sequencing was performed with immunoSEQ multiplex PCR; in TCRdb, only in-frame clones are kept and a portion is missing. The table shows fewer than 350,000 clones, with about 76% occurring only once. Material: peripheral blood. These TCRs come from a woman aged 60-70 years with active or convalescent COVID-19.

The J gene is TRBJ2-3, the V gene TRBV19, with TRBD2 identical over 11 bases. Germline CDR1 reads LNHDA; CDR2 reads SQIVND (reference sequence). The junction had 4 bases not matched to a gene; V was cut back by 3 bases and J by 5 bases. CDR3 length equals 15 residues. In DNA form, the CDR3 reads TGTGCCAGTAGTATTAGCGGGGGGGCAATAGATACGCAGTATTTT. The encoded protein is CASSISGGAIDTQYF.

This chain links TRBV29-1 with TRBJ2-7, with a possible D match to TRBD2 (6 bases). CDR3 length: 13 amino acids. CDR1 and CDR2 (germline): SQVTM, ANQGSEA. Deletions cut 6 bases from V and 0 bases from J, with 12 bases between. As DNA, the CDR3 is TGCAGCGTGAGGGGAGGAGGCTCCTACGAGCAGTACTTC. Its translation is CSVRGGGSYEQYF.

This sequence joins TRBV27 and TRBJ1-2; tentative D call: TRBD1 (5 bases). The CDR3 has 12 residues. Germline CDR1 MNHEY, CDR2 SMNVEV (reference sequence). Trimming stripped 6 bases from V and 6 bases from J, with 11 bases between. The chain's CDR3 is CASSPQGDGYTF. CDR3 nucleotides: TGTGCCAGCAGCCCCCAGGGTGATGGCTACACCTTC.

The rearrangement joins TRBV7-2 to TRBJ1-2, with D maybe TRBD1 (6 bases). This CDR3 has 13 amino acids. CDR1 and CDR2 from the germline V gene are SGHTA and FQGNSA. Trimming cost V 2 bases and J 5 bases, with 9 bases left between them. The CDR3 spells CASSLQGWYGYTF. For the CDR3, the DNA is TGTGCCAGCAGCTTACAGGGGTGGTATGGCTACACCTTC.

V and J are TRBV6-4 and TRBJ1-2; no clear D gene. This CDR3 region has 15 residues. Germline V gene data show CDR1 as MRHNA and CDR2 as SNTAGT. With 1 base removed from V and 0 bases from J, the gap between germline ends came to 9 bases. The CDR3 is CASSDWAGSNYGYTF. In DNA form, the CDR3 reads TGTGCCAGCAGTGACTGGGCCGGCTCTAACTATGGCTACACCTTC.

This clone was picked up a small number of times. V usage is TRBV21-1 and J usage is TRBJ1-2; TRBD1, as called in the table, went unchecked against the DNA. TRBV21-1 is assigned pseudogene status. This CDR3 spans 17 amino acids. The CDR3: CASNKLIKDRGWNGYTF. DNA of the CDR3: TGTGCCAGCAACAAACTGATCAAAGACAGGGGGTGGAATGGCTACACCTTC.

The genes are TRBV9 and TRBJ2-1; 8 nucleotides align to TRBD2. This CDR3 is built from 15 residues. V was clipped by 9 bases and J by 3 bases; unmatched bases: 11. Germline-derived CDR1 and CDR2 are SGDLS and YYNGEE. CDR3: CANAGTSGLYNEQFF. For the CDR3, the DNA is TGTGCCAACGCGGGTACTAGCGGACTCTACAATGAGCAGTTCTTC.

By share of the sample, this clone is medium-sized. CDR3 in amino acids: CASSLRTGRNTEAFF. CDR3 DNA sequence: TGTGCCAGCAGCTTAAGGACAGGGAGGAACACTGAAGCTTTCTTT. The V gene is TRBV7-8, the J gene TRBJ1-1; 8 bases map to TRBD1. With V trimmed by 2 bases and J by 1 base, 3 bases remained unmatched. CDR3 length: 15 residues. The germline V gene encodes CDR1 SGHVS and CDR2 FQNEAQ.

The genes are TRBV7-3 and TRBJ1-6, with TRBD1 identical over 8 bases. CDR1 is SGHTA, CDR2 FQGTGA, per germline. Losses at the gene ends were 0 bases for V and 7 bases for J; bases not matched to a gene: 5. This CDR3 comprises 16 residues. CDR3 in DNA: TGTGCCAGCAGCTTAACGGGCGACAGGGGAAATTCACCCCTCCACTTT. Translated: CASSLTGDRGNSPLHF.

This sequence joins TRBV7-2 and TRBJ1-1, with a weak D call TRBD1 (5 bases). The germline gives CDR1 SGHTA, CDR2 FQGNSA. V lost 0 bases to trimming and J lost 4 bases, with 15 bases between them. The CDR3 sequence is 16 residues long. The CDR3 here is CASSLAIRAGGTEAFF. The CDR3 nucleotides are TGTGCCAGCAGCTTAGCGATCAGGGCGGGGGGCACTGAAGCTTTCTTT. Full variable domain (remainder filled in from reference TRBV7-2 and TRBJ1-1): GAGVSQSPSNKVTEKGKDVELRCDPISGHTALYWYRQSLGQGLEFLIYFQGNSAPDKSGLPSDRFSAERTGGSVSTLTIQRTQQEDSAVYLCASSLAIRAGGTEAFFGQGTRLTVV.

V gene TRBV25-1 combines with J gene TRBJ2-2; no clear D gene. V was pared by 4 bases and J by 5 bases, with 14 bases between. This CDR3 has 15 amino acids. Germline V CDR1 and CDR2: MGHDK, SYGVNS. For the CDR3, the DNA is TGTGCCAGCAGTGGCTACAGAGATCTAACCGGGGAGCTGTTTTTT. Translated, it gives CASSGYRDLTGELFF.

This rearrangement joins TRBV12-3 or TRBV12-4 to TRBJ2-2; D gene uncertain. The CDR3 loop spans 13 amino acids. V was clipped by 7 bases and J by 0 bases, with 6 bases between them. CDR3 loop: CASILANTGELFF. The CDR3 bases are TGTGCCAGCATCCTAGCGAACACCGGGGAGCTGTTTTTT.

This chain connects TRBV5-6 to TRBJ2-5, with 7 bases identical to TRBD2. The germline V gene encodes CDR1 SGHDT and CDR2 YYEEEE. Germline trimming cut 2 bases from V and 4 bases from J; bases unmatched to any gene: 11. The CDR3 covers 16 residues. The CDR3 loop is CASSFTPSPGGETQYF. The CDR3 DNA sequence: TGTGCCAGCAGCTTTACCCCTAGTCCGGGAGGAGAGACCCAGTACTTC.

V and J are TRBV7-2 and TRBJ2-4, with TRBD1 matching 7 bases. The CDR3 runs to 14 residues. Per the germline V gene, CDR1 is SGHTA and CDR2 is FQGNSA. V gave up 1 base and J gave up 11 bases; unmatched junction bases: 8. The CDR3, as DNA: TGTGCCAGCAGCTTAGGCACCACGGGACAGTTTCAGTACTTC. This encodes CASSLGTTGQFQYF.

This clone appeared a few times. The chain employs TRBV9 and TRBJ2-5; D is perhaps TRBD2 (7 bases). The CDR3 has 15 residues. With 3 bases removed from V and 2 bases from J, the gap between germline ends came to 14 bases. The V gene's germline CDR1 is SGDLS and CDR2 YYNGEE. CDR3 protein: CASSGHGGAQETQYF. CDR3 bases: TGTGCCAGCAGCGGACATGGGGGGGCTCAAGAGACCCAGTACTTC.

This chain joins TRBV30 and TRBJ2-7; 8 bases are shared with TRBD2. The CDR3 is 12 residues long. J lost 3 bases, V lost 4 bases, and 2 bases had no gene match. Germline lookup yields CDR1 GTSNPN and CDR2 SVGIG (reference sequence). The CDR3 sequence is CAWTTSGYEQYF. The CDR3 coding sequence is TGTGCCTGGACCACTAGCGGCTACGAGCAGTACTTC.

There are many counts of this clone. Germline is not matched at one junction end, which may reflect a read error. This chain links TRBV4-1 with TRBJ2-1, with 9 bases aligning to TRBD1. Looked up from germline, CDR1 is MGHRA and CDR2 is YSYEKL. This CDR3 is built from 15 residues. The CDR3 protein is CASSEDRGIYNEQFF. The CDR3 coding sequence is TGCGCCAGCAGCGAAGACAGGGGGATTTACAATGAGCAGTTCTTC.

V gene TRBV6-5 combines with J gene TRBJ1-1; 7 nucleotides match TRBD1. V lost 2 bases to trimming and J lost 3 bases; unmatched junction nucleotides: 3. CDR1 is MNHEY and CDR2 is SVGAGI in the germline V gene. The CDR3 has 14 amino acids. CDR3 nucleotides: TGTGCCAGCAGTTACACAACAGGGGACACTGAAGCTTTCTTT. This gives the protein CASSYTTGDTEAFF.

The V gene is TRBV7-2, the J gene TRBJ2-4, with a possible D match to TRBD1 (6 bases). Germline CDR1 is SGHTA and CDR2 is FQGNSA. Trimming cost V 6 bases and J 3 bases, with 12 bases left between them. The CDR3 spans 14 residues. CDR3 loop: CASSPDRNKNIQYF. Here the CDR3 DNA reads TGTGCCAGCAGTCCCGACAGGAACAAAAACATTCAGTACTTC.

This chain uses TRBV21-1 with TRBJ1-2; the table's D call of TRBD1 was not tested on the DNA. TRBV21-1 is a recognized pseudogene. The CDR3 covers 19 residues. CDR3 nucleotides: TGTGCCAGCAGCAAAGTTTCAGGGTGGACCCCCTCGCTGAACTATGGCTACACCTTC. Translated, it gives CASSKVSGWTPSLNYGYTF.

This clone has only one observation. The chain employs TRBV27 and TRBJ1-6; 9 nucleotides align to TRBD1. Germline CDR1 and CDR2: MNHEY and SMNVEV (reference sequence). V was clipped by 9 bases and J by 6 bases; unmatched bases: 9. This CDR3 spans 15 amino acids. The CDR3 DNA is TGTGCCAGTCGATCGGGACAGGGTATTAATTCACCCCTCCACTTT. Translated, it gives CASRSGQGINSPLHF.

V is TRBV3-1 (or the pseudogene TRBV3-2) and J is TRBJ1-2; 8 nucleotides agree with TRBD1. V lost 5 bases to trimming and J lost 3 bases; unmatched junction nucleotides: 14. The CDR3 runs to 17 residues. Per germline, CDR1 LGHDT and CDR2 YNNKEL (reference sequence). The CDR3 reads CASSLWVQGDLDYGYTF. The DNA for the CDR3 is TGTGCCAGCAGCTTGTGGGTACAGGGGGATTTGGACTATGGCTACACCTTC.